This T cell receptor beta chain appears in the sequencing data of a study of response to subunit inactivated influenza vaccine. Study outcomes and limitations: Every seasonal influenza vaccination brings in few new T cells, the authors suggested.

TCRdb reprocessed the RT-PCR reads with MiXCR, giving one entry per CDR3 protein. The sample shows fewer than 350,000 distinct CDR3 sequences, about a fifth of them seen only once. This clonotype was seen only a few times. The antigen remains undetermined. The CDR3 contains 16 residues. V gave up 4 bases and J gave up 3 bases; unmatched junction bases: 7. The source material was PBMCs from blood, sampled around 22 months after vaccination. This clonotype was obtained from a man between 50 and 69 years old who received an inactivated influenza vaccine. This chain links TRBV12-3 or TRBV12-4 with TRBJ2-3; TRBD2 matches 10 bases. This CDR3 reads CASSSGWTSGTDTQYF. CDR3 nucleotides: TGTGCCAGCAGTTCGGGATGGACTAGCGGTACAGATACGCAGTATTTT.